This T cell receptor beta chain was profiled in a study of cytomegalovirus exposure and HLA in healthy donors. The method was immunoSEQ multiplex PCR; TCRdb's version includes in-frame clones alone and lacks a portion of them. The sample holds 100,000 to 150,000 clones, 85% to 90% seen once. The sequence was obtained from a woman aged 25 to 39 in good health and CMV-seronegative. Sequencing input: PBMCs.

The CDR3: CASSAADSAARTQYF. CDR3 sequence (DNA): TGCGCCAGCAGCGCCGCGGACAGTGCGGCGAGGACCCAGTACTTC. The J gene is TRBJ2-5, the V gene TRBV5-1; tentatively, D is TRBD1 (6 bases). The germline V gene has CDR1 SGHRS and CDR2 YFSETQ. The V end lost 4 bases, the J end lost 7 bases, and 20 bases lay between the germline ends. This CDR3 has 15 amino acids.